This T cell receptor beta chain was observed in a study of cytomegalovirus exposure and HLA in healthy donors. Study results and caveats: Follow-up analysis seemed to connect common viral pathogens with several of the most significant clusters identified. Most sequenced TCRs were rare (though some public TCRs occurred in many donors). Three chains tied to CMV proved CMV antigen-specific in vitro. As a later analysis revealed, the rate of TCR association differed by HLA locus, with DRB1 most and HLA-C fewest.

Comment on this clone: The antigen remains unidentified.

Germline V CDR1 and CDR2: SGHKS, YYEKEE (reference sequence). The J segment lost 5 bases and the V segment lost 2 bases, leaving 6 bases of the junction unmatched. The CDR3 is 16 residues long. PCR employed 60 Vbeta and 13 Jbeta primers. Using immunoSEQ multiplex PCR, the repertoire was profiled, and TCRdb retains in-frame clones only, with some absent. The sample shows about 140,000 clones, roughly 80% of them seen only once. The specimen was PBMCs. This TCR was recovered from a middle-aged woman in good health and CMV-seronegative. The gene calls are TRBV5-5 and TRBJ1-6; the match to TRBD1 covers 8 bases. The CDR3 DNA reads TGTGCCAGCAGCTTTTCCGGACAGGGAGATAATTCACCCCTCCACTTT. It encodes CASSFSGQGDNSPLHF.